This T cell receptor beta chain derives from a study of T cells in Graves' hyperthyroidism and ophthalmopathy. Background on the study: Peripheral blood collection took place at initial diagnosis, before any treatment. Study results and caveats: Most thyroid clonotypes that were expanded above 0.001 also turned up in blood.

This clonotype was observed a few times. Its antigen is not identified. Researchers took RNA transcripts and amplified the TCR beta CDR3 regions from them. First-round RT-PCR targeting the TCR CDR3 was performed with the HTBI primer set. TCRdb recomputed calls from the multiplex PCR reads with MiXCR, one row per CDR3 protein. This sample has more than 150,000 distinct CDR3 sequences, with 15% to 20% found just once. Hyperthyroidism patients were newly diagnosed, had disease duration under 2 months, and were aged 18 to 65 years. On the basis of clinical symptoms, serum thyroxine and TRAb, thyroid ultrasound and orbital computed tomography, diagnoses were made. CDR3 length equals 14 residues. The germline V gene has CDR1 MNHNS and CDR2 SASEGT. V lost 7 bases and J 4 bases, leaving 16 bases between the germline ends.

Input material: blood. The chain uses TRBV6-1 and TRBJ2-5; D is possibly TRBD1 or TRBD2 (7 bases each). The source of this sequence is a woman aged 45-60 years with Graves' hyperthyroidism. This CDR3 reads CASTRGGGGETQYF. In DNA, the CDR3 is TGTGCCAGCACCAGGGGGGGCGGAGGAGAGACCCAGTACTTC.